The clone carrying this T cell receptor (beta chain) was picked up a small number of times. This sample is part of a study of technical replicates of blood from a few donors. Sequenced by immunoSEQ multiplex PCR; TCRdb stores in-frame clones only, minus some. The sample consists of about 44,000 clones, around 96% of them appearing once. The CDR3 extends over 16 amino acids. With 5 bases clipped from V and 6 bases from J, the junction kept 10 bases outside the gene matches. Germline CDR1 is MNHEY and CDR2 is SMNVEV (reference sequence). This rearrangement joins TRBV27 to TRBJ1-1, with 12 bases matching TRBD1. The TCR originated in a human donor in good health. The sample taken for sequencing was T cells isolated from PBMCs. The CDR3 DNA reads TGTGCCAGCAGTCCCGTTATACGGGACAGGGGGCCTGAAGCTTTCTTT. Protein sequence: CASSPVIRDRGPEAFF.